The 4 T cell receptor beta chains in this list originate from one sample, sequenced in a study of OX40 agonist ivuxolimab in advanced cancers. The method was immunoSEQ multiplex PCR; TCRdb's version includes in-frame clones alone and lacks a portion of them. The data contain tens of thousands of clones, around nine tenths of them singletons. This specimen consisted of CD4+ or CD8+ T cells sorted from blood, obtained in a trial of the OX40 agonist ivuxolimab. All receptors come from an adult with an advanced solid tumor such as melanoma, head and neck, liver or kidney cancer.

J is TRBJ1-2 and V is TRBV28; no clear D. The CDR3 runs to 12 residues. V lost 8 bases and J 2 bases, leaving 9 bases between the germline ends. Germline CDR1 reads MDHEN; CDR2 reads SYDVKM. CDR3 loop: CASAGHNYGYTF. DNA for the CDR3: TGTGCCAGCGCAGGCCACAACTATGGCTACACCTTC.

The chain is built from TRBV6-6 and TRBJ2-3; tentatively, D is TRBD1 (5 bases). This CDR3 contains 13 residues. Trimming shortened V by 5 bases and J by 6 bases, and 12 bases separated the two germline ends. From germline, CDR1 is MNHNY and CDR2 SVGAGI (reference sequence). The CDR3 sequence is CASSPRGSDTQYF. The DNA of the CDR3 is TGTGCCAGCAGTCCTAGGGGCTCCGATACGCAGTATTTT.

The V and J genes are TRBV7-2 and TRBJ2-7; possibly TRBD2 for D (6 bases). This CDR3 is built from 16 residues. The germline gives CDR1 SGHTA, CDR2 FQGNSA. V lost 5 bases to trimming and J lost 3 bases, with 20 bases between them. CDR3 in DNA: TGTGCCAGCAGCCTTGATGGGGGTACAGCGGGCTACGAGCAGTACTTC. It yields the protein CASSLDGGTAGYEQYF.

In regard to this clone: The limits of the CDR3 on the DNA are not certain, so only TCRdb's listed CDR3 is given. The gene calls are TRBV27 and TRBJ1-1; whether TRBD1, the table's D call, matches the DNA was not checked. The V gene's germline CDR1 is MNHEY and CDR2 SMNVEV (reference sequence). The CDR3 extends over 15 residues, inclusive of both ends. CDR3 loop: CASSSSTGWGTEAFF.